This T cell receptor beta chain is drawn from a study of beta chain features in type 1 diabetes. On this clone: Its matching antigen is unknown.

General study findings and limits: For Type 1 diabetes patients, all four CD4+ subsets carried TCRB CDR3s that were moderately but significantly shorter. Diminished insertions and augmented deletions at VDJ junctions characterized type 1 diabetes patients.

TCRB transcripts that were expressed got sequenced, as all of the isolated RNA had been reverse transcribed. Libraries were prepared by immunoSEQ multiplex PCR; TCRdb keeps only in-frame clonotypes and omits some of them. This table has 350,000 to 400,000 clones, 10% to 15% appearing once. The TCR was taken from a woman between 18 and 29 years old with type 1 diabetes. Specimen: naive CD4+ T cells from blood.

The CDR3 bases are TGTGCCAGCTCACCTGCACCGCCAACTAGCGCAGGCGAGCAGTACTTC. This sequence encodes CASSPAPPTSAGEQYF. The chain links TRBV18 to TRBJ2-7, with 7 bases that match TRBD2. The CDR3 covers 16 residues. V was clipped by 3 bases and J by 6 bases; unmatched bases: 14. The V gene's germline CDR1 is KGHSH and CDR2 LQKENI.